The 31 T cell receptor beta chains below come from one sample, sequenced in a study of blood T cell repertoires in COVID-19. The table came from immunoSEQ multiplex PCR; TCRdb's copy has only in-frame clones and leaves some out. The sample lists a few hundred thousand clones; approximately 80% were seen once. Material for sequencing was PBMCs or T cells enriched from blood (not recorded which). These receptors all stem from a woman in her 40s with acute COVID-19.

This clone was observed a handful of times. The rearrangement uses TRBV15 and TRBJ1-3; no firm D call. There are 14 residues in the CDR3. Trimming stripped 5 bases from V and 4 bases from J, with 12 bases between. In germline, CDR1 is LNHNV, CDR2 YYDKDF (reference sequence). The CDR3 spells CATSSGSLGNTIYF. CDR3 bases: TGTGCCACCAGCTCCGGGAGCCTGGGAAACACCATATATTTT. The full variable domain, its missing parts supplied by reference TRBV15 and TRBJ1-3, is DAMVIQNPRYQVTQFGKPVTLSCSQTLNHNVMYWYQQKSSQAPKLLFHYYDKDFNNEADTPDNFQSRRPNTSFCFLDIRSPGLGDTAMYLCATSSGSLGNTIYFGEGSWLTVV.

The chain carries TRBV12-5 and TRBJ1-2; D possibly corresponds to TRBD1 (6 bases). The germline gives CDR1 LGHNT, CDR2 FRNRAP. V shed 1 base and J shed 10 bases, with 10 bases lying between them. The CDR3 has 12 amino acids. The CDR3 loop reads CASGLGGTTYTF. Written as DNA, the CDR3 is TGTGCTAGTGGTTTGGGGGGGACAACCTACACCTTC.

The chain employs TRBV5-4 and TRBJ2-3, with 14 positions matching TRBD2. Trimming took 4 bases from V and 3 from J; bases not matched to a gene: 4. In germline, CDR1 is SGHNT, CDR2 YYREEE (reference sequence). This CDR3 is 16 amino acids long. Written as DNA, the CDR3 is TGTGCCAGCAGCAGATGGACTAGCGGGAGGACAGATACGCAGTATTTT. It is translated as CASSRWTSGRTDTQYF.

The rearrangement uses TRBV29-1 and TRBJ1-1; D possibly corresponds to TRBD1 (6 bases). In germline, CDR1 is SQVTM, CDR2 ANQGSEA. Deletions cut 7 bases from V and 11 bases from J, with 29 bases between. CDR3 size: 15 residues. Written as DNA, the CDR3 is TGCAGCGCGGACCCAAACAGGGAGAAGCCCGGATGGGCTTTCTTT. As protein: CSADPNREKPGWAFF. Filled out from reference TRBV29-1 and TRBJ1-1, the complete variable domain reads SAVISQKPSRDICQRGTSLTIQCQVDSQVTMMFWYRQQPGQSLTLIATANQGSEATYESGFVIDKFPISRPNLTFSTLTVSNMSPEDSSIYLCSADPNREKPGWAFFGQGTRLTVV.

This clone has just a few counts. V usage is TRBV5-8 and J usage is TRBJ1-4; D remains unclear. V lost 3 bases, J lost 4 bases, and 10 bases lay in between. CDR1 SGHTS and CDR2 YDEGEE come from the germline V gene. CDR3 length equals 14 residues. CDR3 amino acids: CASSSSQLNEKLFF. The CDR3 DNA is TGTGCCAGCAGCTCGTCACAGCTTAATGAAAAACTGTTTTTT.

The rearrangement links TRBV9 to TRBJ2-2; D might be TRBD1 (6 bases). V shed 3 bases and J shed 0 bases, with 9 bases lying between them. Germline values: CDR1 SGDLS, CDR2 YYNGEE. The CDR3 runs to 15 residues. The CDR3 reads CASSGRQANTGELFF. In DNA form, the CDR3 reads TGTGCCAGCAGCGGGCGACAGGCGAACACCGGGGAGCTGTTTTTT.

The chain employs TRBV6-5 and TRBJ1-2; 9 nucleotides align to TRBD1. With V trimmed by 6 bases and J by 6 bases, 8 bases remained unmatched. Germline CDR1 is MNHEY and CDR2 is SVGAGI. This CDR3 has 14 residues. This chain's CDR3 is CASRGTGRQDGYTF. CDR3 nucleotides: TGTGCCAGCAGGGGGACAGGGCGGCAAGATGGCTACACCTTC.

This clone was detected only a few times. V gene TRBV9 combines with J gene TRBJ1-1; 8 positions match TRBD1. This CDR3 has 14 amino acids. Per germline, CDR1 SGDLS and CDR2 YYNGEE. The V and J ends lost 4 bases and 1 base, in that order; junction bases with no gene match: 3. CDR3 DNA sequence: TGTGCCAGCAGCCCCGGACAGGGGAACACTGAAGCTTTCTTT. It translates to CASSPGQGNTEAFF.

This clone has just a few counts. J is TRBJ2-7 and V is TRBV5-4; maybe TRBD1 (6 bases). The CDR3 consists of 15 residues. Germline CDR1 SGHNT, CDR2 YYREEE (reference sequence). V lost 3 bases and J 4 bases, leaving 17 bases between the germline ends. The DNA for the CDR3 is TGTGCCAGCAGCTGGGGTACAGGGACAAAATACGAGCAGTACTTC. Translating it yields CASSWGTGTKYEQYF.

The CDR3 protein is CASSIAGNYGYTF. CDR3 coding DNA: TGTGCCAGCAGTATCGCAGGGAACTATGGCTACACCTTC. The rearrangement uses TRBV28 and TRBJ1-2, with D maybe TRBD1 (5 bases). The CDR3 has 13 residues. CDR1 MDHEN and CDR2 SYDVKM come from the germline V gene. Trimming took off 5 bases at V and 2 bases at J, with 9 bases between the two ends.

The rearrangement joins TRBV7-2 to TRBJ2-5, with 7 nucleotides matching TRBD2. This CDR3 is built from 16 residues. From germline, CDR1 is SGHTA and CDR2 FQGNSA. Unmatched junction bases numbered 14, after V lost 5 bases and J lost 5 bases. In DNA form, the CDR3 reads TGTGCCAGCAGCCCCCTCGGGGCGGGAGCCTTTGAGACCCAGTACTTC. Amino acids: CASSPLGAGAFETQYF.

The chain uses TRBV7-2 and TRBJ2-3, with a possible D match to TRBD1 (5 bases). V was trimmed by 5 bases and J by 0 bases, leaving 12 bases between them. There are 15 residues in the CDR3. Germline CDR1 SGHTA, CDR2 FQGNSA. The CDR3 sequence is CASSIGQLSTDTQYF. The CDR3, as DNA: TGTGCCAGCAGCATCGGACAATTAAGCACAGATACGCAGTATTTT.

This clone was counted a few times. V gene TRBV18 combines with J gene TRBJ2-2; a possible D gene is TRBD1 (5 bases). Germline CDR1 is KGHSH and CDR2 is LQKENI. The V gene lost 3 bases and the J gene lost 6 bases, with 14 bases spanning the gap. The CDR3 is made up of 15 amino acids. The CDR3 bases are TGTGCCAGCTCACCGGCGGACACCCCTGCCGGGGAGCTGTTTTTT. Translated, it gives CASSPADTPAGELFF.

The chain couples TRBV2 to TRBJ1-6; D remains ambiguous. The CDR3 is made up of 13 amino acids. Germline V gene sequence: CDR1 SNHLY, CDR2 FYNNEI. Trimming pared 5 bases from V and 9 bases from J, leaving 11 bases between. The chain's CDR3 is CASSRGLGSPLHF. The CDR3 coding sequence is TGTGCCAGCAGTCGCGGGCTAGGTTCACCCCTCCACTTT.

The DNA of the CDR3 is TGCGCCAGCGGGGCCGGGACAGGATATGGCTACACCTTC. Protein product: CASGAGTGYGYTF. The genes are TRBV10-2 and TRBJ1-2; TRBD1 agrees at 8 bases. V lost 8 bases to trimming and J lost 5 bases; unmatched junction nucleotides: 7. Germline assignment: CDR1 WSHSY and CDR2 SAAADI. This CDR3 is built from 13 residues.

The chain couples TRBV10-3 to TRBJ2-5, with 7 bases aligning to TRBD2. J was trimmed by 3 bases and V by 0 bases; bases with no gene match: 4. The germline CDR1 and CDR2 sequences are ENHRY and SYGVKD. The CDR3 consists of 15 residues. In DNA, the CDR3 is TGTGCCATCAGTGAGTCGTCTAGCGGTGAAGAGACCCAGTACTTC. It specifies CAISESSSGEETQYF.

This rearrangement joins TRBV30 to TRBJ1-5, with TRBD1 as a possible D gene (6 bases). The ends were cut back, 0 bases at V and 4 bases at J, with 13 bases in the middle. CDR3 length equals 15 residues. Germline V gene data show CDR1 as GTSNPN and CDR2 as SVGIG (reference sequence). Here the CDR3 DNA reads TGTGCCTGGAGTGTTCGGGGGGCGCGAAATCAGCCCCAGCATTTT. Encoded protein: CAWSVRGARNQPQHF. Variable domain in full (rest from reference TRBV30 and TRBJ1-5): SQTIHQWPATLVQPVGSPLSLECTVEGTSNPNLYWYRQAAGRGLQLLFYSVGIGQISSEVPQNLSASRPQDRQFILSSKKLLLSDSGFYLCAWSVRGARNQPQHFGDGTRLSIL.

The chain carries TRBV6-2 or TRBV6-3 and TRBJ2-3, with D possibly being TRBD1 (6 bases). Germline CDR1 MNHEY, CDR2 SVGEGT. The CDR3 contains 17 residues. Trimming cost V 4 bases and J 0 bases, with 17 bases left between them. CDR3 amino acids: CASSFAPVGGSTDTQYF. CDR3 nucleotide sequence: TGTGCCAGCAGTTTCGCTCCGGTAGGGGGTAGCACAGATACGCAGTATTTT.

This clone has ten or more counts. The CDR3 nucleotides are TGCAGCGTTGAAGAGACAGGGTTCCAAGAGACCCAGTACTTC. Its protein product is CSVEETGFQETQYF. The chain links TRBV29-1 to TRBJ2-5; 7 bases align to TRBD1. The CDR3 spans 14 residues. J was trimmed by 1 base and V by 0 bases; bases with no gene match: 2. Germline V gene data show CDR1 as SQVTM and CDR2 as ANQGSEA.

The chain uses TRBV7-2 and TRBJ2-7; 7 positions agree with TRBD2. The CDR3 extends over 13 amino acids. Losses at the gene ends were 0 bases for V and 12 bases for J; bases not matched to a gene: 8. The germline V gene has CDR1 SGHTA and CDR2 FQGNSA. This chain's CDR3 is CASSLAGSGGLYF. CDR3 bases: TGTGCCAGCAGCTTAGCGGGGTCGGGAGGACTGTACTTC. The variable domain in full, completed from reference TRBV7-2 and TRBJ2-7, reads GAGVSQSPSNKVTEKGKDVELRCDPISGHTALYWYRQSLGQGLEFLIYFQGNSAPDKSGLPSDRFSAERTGGSVSTLTIQRTQQEDSAVYLCASSLAGSGGLYFGPGTRLTVT.

V gene TRBV5-1 combines with J gene TRBJ1-3; 10 nucleotides agree with TRBD1. The CDR3 has 15 amino acids. Germline V CDR1 and CDR2: SGHRS, YFSETQ. V shed 0 bases, J shed 7 bases, and the junction held 4 bases outside the gene matches. In nucleotides, the CDR3 is TGCGCCAGCAGCTTGGCCGGGACAGGGGTGAACACCATATATTTT. This sequence encodes CASSLAGTGVNTIYF.

The rearrangement uses TRBV11-2 and TRBJ2-7; the D is unclear. Trimming shortened V by 1 base and J by 2 bases, and 6 bases separated the two germline ends. Germline assignment: CDR1 SGHAT and CDR2 FQNNGV. The CDR3 extends over 13 amino acids. The CDR3 reads CASSLGTAYEQYF. DNA of the CDR3: TGTGCCAGCAGCTTAGGCACTGCCTACGAGCAGTACTTC.

This chain uses TRBV2 with TRBJ1-3; no clear D. This CDR3 region has 12 residues. V lost 6 bases and J 4 bases, leaving 7 bases between the germline ends. In germline, CDR1 is SNHLY, CDR2 FYNNEI. The CDR3 protein is CASRAGGNTIYF. The CDR3 DNA reads as TGTGCCAGCAGGGCGGGAGGAAACACCATATATTTT.

V gene TRBV19 combines with J gene TRBJ1-4; TRBD1 matches 9 bases. Germline lookup yields CDR1 LNHDA and CDR2 SQIVND (reference sequence). V lost 8 bases to trimming and J lost 10 bases; unmatched junction nucleotides: 8. The CDR3 length is 13 residues. CDR3 nucleotides: TGTGCCAGTTCCGGGACAGGGAGGGGAAAACTGTTTTTT. Amino acid sequence: CASSGTGRGKLFF.

The rearrangement links TRBV2 to TRBJ1-5; D perhaps matches TRBD1 (5 bases). The V gene lost 6 bases and the J gene lost 1 base, with 10 bases spanning the gap. The CDR3 has 14 amino acids. The germline CDR1 and CDR2 sequences are SNHLY and FYNNEI. This CDR3 is CASRGWGSNQPQHF. CDR3 DNA: TGTGCCAGCAGGGGGTGGGGCAGCAATCAGCCCCAGCATTTT.

This chain links TRBV28 with TRBJ2-7, with 9 nucleotides matching TRBD1. The germline gives CDR1 MDHEN, CDR2 SYDVKM. The CDR3 is made up of 15 amino acids. After removal of 5 bases from V and 5 bases from J, the junction contained 10 bases not matched to a gene. CDR3: CASSPSGTGHDEQYF. DNA for the CDR3: TGTGCCAGCAGTCCCTCCGGGACAGGGCACGACGAGCAGTACTTC.

The gene calls are TRBV10-1 and TRBJ2-2, with 12 bases aligning to TRBD2. The length of the CDR3 is 16 residues. Germline CDR1 reads WNHNN; CDR2 reads SYGVQD (reference sequence). Trimming at V came to 4 bases and at J to 8 bases, leaving 8 bases not matched to a gene. The CDR3 nucleotides read TGCGCCAGCAGTGGCCCTAGCGGGGGGGCCGGAGGGGAGCTGTTTTTT. Amino acid sequence: CASSGPSGGAGGELFF.

This chain connects TRBV12-3 or TRBV12-4 to TRBJ2-4; a possible D gene is TRBD2 (5 bases). Trimming took 7 bases from V and 6 from J, leaving 10 bases between them. This CDR3 is 12 amino acids long. This CDR3 reads CASTPEGNIQYF. CDR3 DNA: TGTGCCAGCACCCCCGAGGGAAACATTCAGTACTTC.

The CDR3 DNA reads TGTGCCAGCAGTGAACTAGGCAGGGAGGATGGCTACACCTTC. Translating it yields CASSELGREDGYTF. This chain uses TRBV6-1 with TRBJ1-2; TRBD1 is a possible D gene (5 bases). Trimming pared 2 bases from V and 6 bases from J, leaving 13 bases between. This CDR3 has 14 residues. Germline assignment: CDR1 MNHNS and CDR2 SASEGT.

The V and J genes are TRBV5-4 and TRBJ2-2, with D perhaps TRBD2 (6 bases). The CDR3 is made up of 17 amino acids. Per the germline V gene, CDR1 is SGHNT and CDR2 is YYREEE (reference sequence). Trimming cost V 2 bases and J 0 bases, with 14 bases left between them. The CDR3 reads CASSFAGRASNTGELFF. The CDR3 bases are TGTGCCAGCAGCTTTGCGGGGCGGGCGTCGAACACCGGGGAGCTGTTTTTT.

This clone turned up a few times. The chain combines TRBV4-2 with TRBJ1-3, with D possibly matching TRBD1 (6 bases). The CDR3 consists of 16 residues. Germline CDR1 LGHNA, CDR2 YNFKEQ. The germline V and J ends were trimmed by 0 bases and 7 bases, with 16 bases remaining between them. CDR3 in amino acids: CASSQDLLGRGNTIYF. CDR3 nucleotides: TGTGCCAGCAGCCAAGATCTACTGGGGAGGGGGAACACCATATATTTT.